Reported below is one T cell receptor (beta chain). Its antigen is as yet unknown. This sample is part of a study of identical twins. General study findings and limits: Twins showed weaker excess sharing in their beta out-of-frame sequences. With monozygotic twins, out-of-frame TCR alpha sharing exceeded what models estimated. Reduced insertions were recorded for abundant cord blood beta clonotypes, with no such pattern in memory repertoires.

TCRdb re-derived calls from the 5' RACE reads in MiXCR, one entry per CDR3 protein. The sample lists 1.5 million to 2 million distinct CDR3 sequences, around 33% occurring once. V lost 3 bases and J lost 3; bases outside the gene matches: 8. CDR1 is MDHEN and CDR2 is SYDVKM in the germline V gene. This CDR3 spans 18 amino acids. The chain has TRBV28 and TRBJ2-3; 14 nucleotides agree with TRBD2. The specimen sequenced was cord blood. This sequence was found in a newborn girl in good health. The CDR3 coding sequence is TGTGCCAGCAGTTTCCCCCTAGGACTAGCGGGAGGAACAGATACGCAGTATTTT. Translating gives CASSFPLGLAGGTDTQYF.